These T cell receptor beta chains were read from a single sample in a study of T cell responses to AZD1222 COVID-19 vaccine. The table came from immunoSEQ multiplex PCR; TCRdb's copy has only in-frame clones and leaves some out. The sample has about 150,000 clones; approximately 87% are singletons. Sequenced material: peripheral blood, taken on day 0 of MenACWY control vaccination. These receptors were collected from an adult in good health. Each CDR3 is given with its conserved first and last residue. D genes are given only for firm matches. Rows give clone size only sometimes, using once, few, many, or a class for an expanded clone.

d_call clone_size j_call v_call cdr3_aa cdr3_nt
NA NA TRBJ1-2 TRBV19 CVAESSNYGYTF TGTGTCGCAGAGTCCAGTAACTATGGCTACACCTTC
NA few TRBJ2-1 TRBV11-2 CASRPPMRLDPFF TGTGCCAGCAGACCCCCGATGAGACTAGATCCGTTCTTC
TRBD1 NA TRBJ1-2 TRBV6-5 CASSPTDIDRDGYTF TGTGCCAGCAGCCCGACCGATATCGACAGGGATGGCTACACCTTC
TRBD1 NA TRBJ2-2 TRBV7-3 CASSSDRASTGELFF TGTGCCAGCAGCTCGGACAGGGCGAGCACCGGGGAGCTGTTTTTT
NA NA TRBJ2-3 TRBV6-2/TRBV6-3 CASSRTDTQYF TGTGCCAGCAGTCGCACAGATACGCAGTATTTT
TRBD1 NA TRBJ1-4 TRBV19 CASSAQGTAFFEKLFF TGTGCCAGTAGTGCCCAAGGGACAGCGTTTTTTGAAAAACTGTTTTTT
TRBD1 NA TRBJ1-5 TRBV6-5 CASVTGTGLNQPQHF TGTGCCAGCGTCACCGGGACAGGGCTCAATCAGCCCCAGCATTTT
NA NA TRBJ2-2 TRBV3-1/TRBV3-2 CASSRHPNTGELFF TGTGCCAGCAGCCGGCACCCGAACACCGGGGAGCTGTTTTTT
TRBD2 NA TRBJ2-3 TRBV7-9 CASSLRGGSGTDTQYF TGTGCCAGCAGCTTACGGGGGGGATCCGGCACAGATACGCAGTATTTT
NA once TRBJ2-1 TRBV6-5 CASSYGLGATVAEQFF TGTGCCAGCAGTTACGGGTTGGGGGCCACGGTAGCTGAGCAGTTCTTC
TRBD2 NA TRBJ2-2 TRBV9 CASSVAAGGPTGELFF TGTGCCAGCAGCGTAGCAGCGGGAGGGCCAACGGGGGAGCTGTTTTTT
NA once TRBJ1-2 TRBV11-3 CASSTESTNYGYTF TGTGCCAGCAGTACAGAGTCAACTAACTATGGCTACACCTTC
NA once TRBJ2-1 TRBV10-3 CAISEGSVEQFF TGTGCCATCAGTGAAGGGTCGGTTGAGCAGTTCTTC
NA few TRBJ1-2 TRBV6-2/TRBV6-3 CASSPAGALYGYTF TGTGCCAGCAGTCCCGCAGGGGCCCTTTATGGCTACACCTTC
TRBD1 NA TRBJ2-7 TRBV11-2 CASSSRDSFSYEQYF TGTGCCAGCAGCTCCCGGGACAGCTTCTCCTACGAGCAGTACTTC
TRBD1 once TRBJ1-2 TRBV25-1 CASSSSGTGHYGYTF TGTGCCAGCAGCTCCTCCGGGACAGGCCACTATGGCTACACCTTC
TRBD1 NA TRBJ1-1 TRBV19 CASSIEQGHAEAFF TGTGCCAGTAGTATAGAACAGGGGCACGCTGAAGCTTTCTTT
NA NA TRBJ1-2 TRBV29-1 CSVETGGGYGYTF TGCAGCGTTGAAACGGGGGGTGGTTATGGCTACACCTTC